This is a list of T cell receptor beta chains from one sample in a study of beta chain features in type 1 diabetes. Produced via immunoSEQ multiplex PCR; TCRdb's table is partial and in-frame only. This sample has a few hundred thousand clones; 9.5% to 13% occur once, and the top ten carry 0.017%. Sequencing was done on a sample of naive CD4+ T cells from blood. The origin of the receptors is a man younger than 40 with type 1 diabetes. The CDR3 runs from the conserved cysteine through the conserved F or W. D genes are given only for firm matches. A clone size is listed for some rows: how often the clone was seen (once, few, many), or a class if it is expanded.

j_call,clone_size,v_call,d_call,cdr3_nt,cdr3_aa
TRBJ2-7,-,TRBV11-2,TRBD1,TGTGCCAGCAGGACCGGGACAGAAATATACGAGCAGTACTTC,CASRTGTEIYEQYF
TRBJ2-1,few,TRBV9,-,TGTGCCAGCAGCGTAGTGGGACACGAAAATGAGCAGTTCTTC,CASSVVGHENEQFF
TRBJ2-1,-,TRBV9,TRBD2,TGTGCCAGCAGCGTTAGCGGGGACTCCTACAATGAGCAGTTCTTC,CASSVSGDSYNEQFF
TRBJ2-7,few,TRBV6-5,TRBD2,TGTGCCGTCGCTGGGACTAGCGGCGTCTACGAGCAGTACTTC,CAVAGTSGVYEQYF
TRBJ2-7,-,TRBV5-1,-,TGCGCCAGCAGCGCGGGACCTTCTGCCTACGAGCAGTACTTC,CASSAGPSAYEQYF
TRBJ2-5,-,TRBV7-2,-,TGTGCCAGCAGCCCCGGACTGCTCCAAGAGACCCAGTACTTC,CASSPGLLQETQYF
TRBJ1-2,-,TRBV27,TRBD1,TGTGCCAGCAGTTTGACAGGGGGTAGCTATGGCTACACCTTC,CASSLTGGSYGYTF
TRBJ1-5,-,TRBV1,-,TGCACCAGCAGCCAGCTTTCCCTCGAGACAGGGGATTGTCAGCCCCAGCATTTT,CTSSQLSLETGDCQPQHF
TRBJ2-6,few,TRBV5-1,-,TGCGCCAGCAGCTTGGCCCTAGCTGGGGCCAACGTCCTGACTTTC,CASSLALAGANVLTF
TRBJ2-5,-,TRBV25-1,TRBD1,TGTGCCAGCGCTGAGGGCAGGGGGCATAGGGAGACCCAGTACTTC,CASAEGRGHRETQYF
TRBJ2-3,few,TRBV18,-,TGTGCCAGCTCACCGGGACACGGCACAGATACGCAGTATTTT,CASSPGHGTDTQYF
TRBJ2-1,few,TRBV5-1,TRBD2,TGCGCCAGCAGCTTGGGAGTTAGCGGGCCCTCCTACAATGAGCAGTTCTTC,CASSLGVSGPSYNEQFF
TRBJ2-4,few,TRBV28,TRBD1,TGTGCCAGCAGGGACAGGGGATTCATAGCCAAAAACATTCAGTACTTC,CASRDRGFIAKNIQYF
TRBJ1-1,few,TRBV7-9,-,TGTGCCAGCAGCTTAGCGCCAGGGAACACTGAAGCTTTCTTT,CASSLAPGNTEAFF
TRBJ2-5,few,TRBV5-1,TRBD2,TGCGCCAGCAGTCCGCTAGCGGGGGGGACCCTCTGGGAGACCCAGTACTTC,CASSPLAGGTLWETQYF
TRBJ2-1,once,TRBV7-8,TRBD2,TGTGCCAGCAGCTTAAGGCGCGGGGGACTCAATGAGCAGTTCTTC,CASSLRRGGLNEQFF
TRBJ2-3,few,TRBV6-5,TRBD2,TGTGCCAGCAGACTGGGACTAGCGGTGACAGATACGCAGTATTTT,CASRLGLAVTDTQYF
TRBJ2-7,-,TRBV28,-,TGTGCCAGCAGTTTAGGTCCGACAGGAAGTGCCTACGAGCAGTACTTC,CASSLGPTGSAYEQYF
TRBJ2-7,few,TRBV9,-,TGTGCCAGCAGCGGGAATAGCTTCTCCTACGAGCAGTACTTC,CASSGNSFSYEQYF
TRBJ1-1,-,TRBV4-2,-,TGTGCCAGCAGGCCCTCAGCGGGGAACACTGAAGCTTTCTTT,CASRPSAGNTEAFF
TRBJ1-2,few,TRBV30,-,TGTGCCTGGAGTACAGGGCACGGCTACACCTTC,CAWSTGHGYTF
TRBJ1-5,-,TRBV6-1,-,TGTGCCAGCAGTGAAGAGCCAGGGGCTCAGCCCCAGCATTTT,CASSEEPGAQPQHF
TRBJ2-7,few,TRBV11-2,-,TGTGCCAGCAGCTCCCAAGGGGGTTATTCCTACGAGCAGTACTTC,CASSSQGGYSYEQYF
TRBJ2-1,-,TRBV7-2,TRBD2,TGTGCCAGCAGCTCTACTAGCGGGTCATCCACCTACAATGAGCAGTTCTTC,CASSSTSGSSTYNEQFF
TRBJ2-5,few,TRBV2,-,TGTGCCAGCAGTGCTACCTGGGGGGTTTCGGAGACCCAGTACTTC,CASSATWGVSETQYF
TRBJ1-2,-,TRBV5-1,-,TGCGCCAGCAGCTCTACGCTTGACGTACGTTCGGGTAACTATGGCTACACCTTC,CASSSTLDVRSGNYGYTF
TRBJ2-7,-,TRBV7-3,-,TGTGCCAGCAGCTTACGGACAGGAGGGGACTACGAGCAGTACTTC,CASSLRTGGDYEQYF
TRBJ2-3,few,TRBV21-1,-,TGTGCCAGCAGCAAAGGGCCTAGGCCAGATACGCAGTATTTT,CASSKGPRPDTQYF
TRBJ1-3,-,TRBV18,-,TGTGCCAGCTCGCTAGACAGAGATGGAAACACCATATATTTT,CASSLDRDGNTIYF
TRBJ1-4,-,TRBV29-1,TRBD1,TGCAGCGTCCAGGGACAGGGTGGTGAAAAACTGTTTTTT,CSVQGQGGEKLFF
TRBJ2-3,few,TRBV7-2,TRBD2,TGTGCCAGCAGCCCGCTAGCGGTATCTAGCACAGATACGCAGTATTTT,CASSPLAVSSTDTQYF
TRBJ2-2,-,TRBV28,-,TGTGCCAGCAGTTTCTCTCCGAACACCGGGGAGCTGTTTTTT,CASSFSPNTGELFF
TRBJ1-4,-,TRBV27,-,TGTGCCAGCAGTTTATGGGGTCCACAGGACCGTTATGAAAAACTGTTTTTT,CASSLWGPQDRYEKLFF
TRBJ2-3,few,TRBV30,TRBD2,TGTGCCTGGAGTGTACGGGGGGGCGCAGATACGCAGTATTTT,CAWSVRGGADTQYF
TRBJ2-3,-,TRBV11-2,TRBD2,TGTGCCAGCAGCCTCGGGACTAGCGGGACGAGCACAGATACGCAGTATTTT,CASSLGTSGTSTDTQYF
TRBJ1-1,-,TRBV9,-,TGTGCCAGCAGCGTAGATCAGGGAAACACTGAAGCTTTCTTT,CASSVDQGNTEAFF
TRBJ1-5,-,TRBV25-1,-,TGTGCCAGCAGCCGCTCCCCAGGGGATAGCAATCAGCCCCAGCATTTT,CASSRSPGDSNQPQHF
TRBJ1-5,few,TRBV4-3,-,TGCGCCAGCAGCCAAGATACTAGTCAGCCCCAGCATTTT,CASSQDTSQPQHF
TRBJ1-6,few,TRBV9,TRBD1,TGTGCCAGCAGCGTAAATGTCTTCCCGGGACAGGGCTCACCCCTCCACTTT,CASSVNVFPGQGSPLHF
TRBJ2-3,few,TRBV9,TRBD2,TGTGCCAGCAGCATGCGGGGGAGTAGCACAGATACGCAGTATTTT,CASSMRGSSTDTQYF
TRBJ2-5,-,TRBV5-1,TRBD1,TGCGCCAGCAGCTTGGAGACAGGGCCTCAAGAGACCCAGTACTTC,CASSLETGPQETQYF
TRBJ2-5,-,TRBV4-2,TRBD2,TGTGCCAGCAGCCGACAGAGCGGGGACCAAGAGACCCAGTACTTC,CASSRQSGDQETQYF
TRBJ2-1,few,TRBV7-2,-,TGTGCCAGCAGCCGCCGGCGGGGTCAAGAGCAGTTCTTC,CASSRRRGQEQFF
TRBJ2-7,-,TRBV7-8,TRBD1,TGTGCCAGCAGCCCGAAAAGGGACAGGGGAGGGGAGCAGTACTTC,CASSPKRDRGGEQYF
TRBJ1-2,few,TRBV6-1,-,TGTGCCAGCAGGGCTATGGGAGACTATGGCTACACCTTC,CASRAMGDYGYTF
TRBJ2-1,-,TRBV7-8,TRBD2,TGTGCCAGCAGCCAGGGACTAGGGAATGAGCAGTTCTTC,CASSQGLGNEQFF
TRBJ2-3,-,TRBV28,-,TGTGCCAGCAGCGTGGCCAGCCGGGGTACGCAGTATTTT,CASSVASRGTQYF
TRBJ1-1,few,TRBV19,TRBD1,TGTGCCAGTAGTCCCCGACAGGGGCCCATGAACACTGAAGCTTTCTTT,CASSPRQGPMNTEAFF
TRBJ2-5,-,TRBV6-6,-,TGTGCCAGCAGTACCCTACAGGGTCCAGAGACCCAGTACTTC,CASSTLQGPETQYF
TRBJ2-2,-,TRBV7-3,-,TGTGCCAGCAGCTACCAGGGTTTTGGGGAGCTGTTTTTT,CASSYQGFGELFF
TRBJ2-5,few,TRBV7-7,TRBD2,TGTGCTAGCAGCTTAGGGACTAGCTGGGAAGAGACCCAGTACTTC,CASSLGTSWEETQYF
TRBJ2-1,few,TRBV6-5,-,TGTGCCAGCAGGGTGGACTACCAAAAGGGAAATGAGCAGTTCTTC,CASRVDYQKGNEQFF
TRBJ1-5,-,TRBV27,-,TGTGCCAGCAGTAACAGGGAGAAAAATCAGCCCCAGCATTTT,CASSNREKNQPQHF
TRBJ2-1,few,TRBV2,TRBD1,TGTGCCAGCAGCCCGGACAGGGCTGACGAGCAGTTCTTC,CASSPDRADEQFF